This T cell receptor (beta chain) was captured by sequencing in a study of T-cell memory formation after mild COVID-19. Study-wide results and limits: Cross-reactive memory seemingly joined, as some responding clones were found in pre-infection memory. Clones contracting day 15 to 85 were balanced CD4/CD8; later expanders leaned CD4+.

V was pared by 6 bases and J by 3 bases, with 9 bases between. The length of the CDR3 is 12 residues. The V gene's germline CDR1 is MNHNS and CDR2 SASEGT. Points on this clonotype: Antigen specificity is unknown.

TCRdb ran MiXCR on the 5' RACE reads and lists one entry per CDR3 protein. The sample lists 250,000 to 350,000 distinct CDR3 sequences; 15% to 20% were seen once. The chain is built from TRBV6-1 and TRBJ2-7, with D possibly TRBD1 on 5 matching bases. Specimen: PBMCs or a T cell subset sorted from them (not recorded which). This TCR came from a man aged 18 to 35 who had mild COVID-19 (a few samples of this study predate the infection). Cell type and time point are not known. CDR3 DNA: TGTGCCAGCAGGGATGACAGCTACGAGCAGTACGTC. Protein: CASRDDSYEQYV.